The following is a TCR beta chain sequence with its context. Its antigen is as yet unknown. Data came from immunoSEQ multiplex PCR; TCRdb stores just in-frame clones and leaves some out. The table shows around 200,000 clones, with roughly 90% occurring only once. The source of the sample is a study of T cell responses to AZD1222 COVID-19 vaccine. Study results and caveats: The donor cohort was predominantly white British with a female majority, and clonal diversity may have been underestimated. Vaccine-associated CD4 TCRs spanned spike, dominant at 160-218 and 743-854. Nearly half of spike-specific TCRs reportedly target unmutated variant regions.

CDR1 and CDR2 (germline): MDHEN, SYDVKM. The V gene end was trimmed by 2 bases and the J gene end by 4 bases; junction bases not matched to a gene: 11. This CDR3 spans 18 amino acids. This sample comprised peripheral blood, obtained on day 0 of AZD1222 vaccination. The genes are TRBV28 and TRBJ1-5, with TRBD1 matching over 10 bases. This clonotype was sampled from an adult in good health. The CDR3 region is CASSLLLGTGAGNQPQHF. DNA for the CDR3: TGTGCCAGCAGTTTACTCCTTGGGACAGGGGCTGGGAATCAGCCCCAGCATTTT.